Listed below are T cell receptor beta chains from one sample, sequenced in a study of cytomegalovirus exposure and HLA in healthy donors. The data were produced by immunoSEQ multiplex PCR, yet TCRdb's version contains in-frame clones alone and is incomplete. The table lists some 250,000 clones, roughly 80% of them singletons, with around 5.4% in the top ten. The source material was PBMCs. These receptors originate from a woman between 35 and 50 years old in good health and CMV-seropositive. Each CDR3 is given with its conserved first and last residue. D genes are given only for firm matches. Clone size is given for some rows only: seen once, a few or many times, or a class if the clone is expanded.

>TRBV4-3|few|-|TRBJ2-7
CASSQSDLSSYEQYF
TGCGCCAGCAGCCAATCGGACTTGAGCTCCTACGAGCAGTACTTC
>TRBV29-1|once|-|TRBJ2-1
CSAQEGGRGNEQFF
TGCAGCGCCCAAGAGGGGGGGCGGGGCAATGAGCAGTTCTTC
>TRBV5-4|-|-|TRBJ2-3
CASSLAQRTDTQYF
TGTGCCAGCAGCTTGGCACAGCGCACAGATACGCAGTATTTT
>TRBV12-5|-|-|TRBJ1-1
CASGLTPQGQAFF
TGTGCTAGTGGTTTGACCCCCCAGGGTCAAGCTTTCTTT
>TRBV7-9|-|-|TRBJ2-2
CASRPHTGELFF
TGTGCCAGCAGACCACATACCGGGGAGCTGTTTTTT
>TRBV14|once|TRBD1|TRBJ2-3
CASSQAGTGPQYF
TGTGCCAGCAGCCAAGCCGGGACAGGTCCCCAGTATTTT
>TRBV10-3|-|-|TRBJ1-1
CATGQLNTEAFF
TGTGCCACCGGACAGCTGAACACTGAAGCTTTCTTT
>TRBV5-1|-|-|TRBJ2-5
CASSLAGEAETQYF
TGCGCCAGCAGCTTGGCCGGGGAAGCGGAGACCCAGTACTTC
>TRBV15|-|-|TRBJ2-3
CATSRDPGSANTQYF
TGTGCCACCAGCAGAGACCCGGGATCAGCAAATACGCAGTATTTT
>TRBV9|once|-|TRBJ2-1
CASSGLTGSSYNEQFF
TGTGCCAGCAGCGGATTAACAGGGAGCTCCTACAATGAGCAGTTCTTC
>TRBV7-3|-|TRBD1|TRBJ2-7
CASSSWTGPSEQYF
TGTGCCAGCAGCTCCTGGACAGGCCCCAGCGAGCAGTACTTC
>TRBV18|-|-|TRBJ1-2
CASSPTEANYGYTF
TGTGCCAGCTCCCCGACAGAAGCTAACTATGGCTACACCTTC
>TRBV4-3|-|-|TRBJ1-3
CASSQEWPPGNTIYF
TGCGCCAGCAGCCAAGAATGGCCCCCTGGAAACACCATATATTTT
>TRBV7-3|once|TRBD2|TRBJ2-3
CASSLRWGRAIADTQYF
TGTGCCAGCAGCTTAAGGTGGGGGAGGGCCATCGCAGATACGCAGTATTTT
>TRBV28|-|-|TRBJ1-4
CASSFRRTSTNEKLFF
TGTGCCAGCAGTTTCCGGAGGACTTCAACTAATGAAAAACTGTTTTTT
>TRBV6-5|-|-|TRBJ2-2
CASSTDRSYTGELFF
TGTGCCAGCAGTACCGACAGGTCTTACACCGGGGAGCTGTTTTTT
>TRBV2|-|-|TRBJ1-1
CASMGGLDLNTEAFF
TGTGCCAGCATGGGGGGGTTAGACCTGAACACTGAAGCTTTCTTT
>TRBV18|-|TRBD1|TRBJ2-2
CASSPTDRGVYTGELFF
TGTGCCAGCTCACCGACCGACAGGGGAGTATACACCGGGGAGCTGTTTTTT
>TRBV9|once|-|TRBJ2-5
CASSVGGVGGGETQYF
TGTGCCAGCAGCGTAGGAGGGGTGGGGGGAGGAGAGACCCAGTACTTC
>TRBV7-6|-|-|TRBJ2-3
CASVSRGGPTDTQYF
TGTGCCAGCGTATCCCGCGGGGGCCCCACAGATACGCAGTATTTT
>TRBV7-2|-|TRBD1|TRBJ2-7
CASSLDGTALRVEQYF
TGTGCCAGCAGCTTAGATGGGACAGCCCTTAGAGTCGAGCAGTACTTC
>TRBV4-2|-|TRBD2|TRBJ2-3
CASSQVVAGGHGGDTQYF
TGTGCCAGCAGCCAAGTGGTAGCGGGGGGGCACGGGGGAGATACGCAGTATTTT
>TRBV7-9|few|TRBD1|TRBJ1-2
CASSPGTGDTGYTF
TGTGCCAGCAGCCCCGGGACAGGGGATACTGGCTACACCTTC
>TRBV7-2|-|-|TRBJ1-1
CASSPRGGTNTEAFF
TGTGCCAGCAGCCCAAGGGGGGGGACGAACACTGAAGCTTTCTTT
>TRBV27|-|TRBD2|TRBJ2-7
CASSFGTSGTYEQYF
TGTGCCAGCAGTTTCGGGACTAGCGGGACCTACGAGCAGTACTTC
>TRBV4-1|-|TRBD2|TRBJ2-1
CASSPRLAVGYNEQFF
TGCGCCAGCAGCCCCAGACTAGCGGTTGGCTACAATGAGCAGTTCTTC
>TRBV27|-|TRBD1|TRBJ1-2
CASSSPTGANYGYTF
TGTGCCAGCAGTTCCCCGACAGGGGCGAACTATGGCTACACCTTC
>TRBV6-4|once|-|TRBJ1-5
CASRGGAPPRPQHF
TGTGCCAGCAGGGGGGGGGCCCCCCCACGGCCCCAGCATTTT
>TRBV18|once|-|TRBJ2-2
CASSPEQGNTGELFF
TGTGCCAGCTCACCGGAACAGGGGAACACCGGGGAGCTGTTTTTT
>TRBV7-2|-|-|TRBJ2-7
CASSHLREQYF
TGTGCCAGCAGCCATCTAAGAGAGCAGTACTTC
>TRBV30|-|-|TRBJ1-1
CAWMILGGTEAFF
TGTGCCTGGATGATTCTGGGGGGAACTGAAGCTTTCTTT
>TRBV9|-|-|TRBJ1-2
CASSVEAGTGYGYTF
TGTGCCAGCAGCGTAGAGGCGGGGACTGGCTATGGCTACACCTTC
>TRBV5-1|-|-|TRBJ1-1
CASSSDAREDTEAFF
TGCGCCAGCAGCTCGGACGCCCGGGAGGACACTGAAGCTTTCTTT
>TRBV5-1|-|TRBD2|TRBJ2-2
CASSTLAGADTGELFF
TGCGCCAGCAGCACCCTAGCGGGAGCGGACACCGGGGAGCTGTTTTTT
>TRBV7-6|-|-|TRBJ1-3
CASSLDRDDTIYF
TGTGCCAGCAGCTTAGACAGGGATGACACCATATATTTT
>TRBV29-1|-|TRBD1|TRBJ1-4
CSVSQGTNEKLFF
TGCAGCGTTTCACAGGGGACTAATGAAAAACTGTTTTTT
>TRBV9|-|-|TRBJ1-2
CASSTGGQPIYGYTF
TGTGCCAGCAGTACCGGAGGGCAGCCTATCTATGGCTACACCTTC
>TRBV30|-|TRBD1|TRBJ1-2
CAWSRDRVNYGYTF
TGTGCCTGGAGTCGGGACAGGGTTAACTATGGCTACACCTTC
>TRBV27|-|-|TRBJ1-1
CASSSGRQTEAFF
TGTGCCAGCAGTTCCGGGAGGCAGACTGAAGCTTTCTTT
>TRBV7-3|-|TRBD1|TRBJ2-3
CASSLQGQGTDTQYF
TGTGCCAGCAGCTTACAGGGACAGGGCACAGATACGCAGTATTTT
>TRBV4-2|-|TRBD1|TRBJ2-1
CASSLGQGVNNEQFF
TGTGCCAGCAGCCTAGGACAGGGGGTTAACAATGAGCAGTTCTTC
>TRBV19|-|TRBD1|TRBJ1-1
CASSTTGIDTEAFF
TGTGCCAGTAGTACGACAGGGATAGACACTGAAGCTTTCTTT
>TRBV7-2|-|TRBD2|TRBJ2-3
CASSSRTSGGFTDTQYF
TGTGCCAGCAGCTCCAGGACTAGCGGGGGGTTCACAGATACGCAGTATTTT
>TRBV6-5|-|TRBD1|TRBJ2-7
CASSQDRAYEQYF
TGTGCCAGCAGCCAGGACAGGGCCTACGAGCAGTACTTC
>TRBV5-6|-|-|TRBJ2-1
CASSPYRAPYNEQFF
TGTGCCAGCAGCCCCTACAGGGCTCCCTACAATGAGCAGTTCTTC
>TRBV7-2|-|-|TRBJ1-2
CASSLERYPEYGYTF
TGTGCCAGCAGCTTAGAACGGTACCCTGAATATGGCTACACCTTC